The text below deals with one TCR beta chain. Its target is unknown. TCRdb re-analyzed the 5' RACE reads; it lists each CDR3 protein once, without DNA. Listed are 400,000 or so distinct CDR3 sequences; around 2.4% falls within the top ten. This CDR3 comprises 12 residues. The V gene's germline CDR1 is GTSNPN and CDR2 SVGIG (reference sequence). The data derive from a study of monozygotic twins with inflammatory bowel disease. General study points: Fewer shared clonotypes with others were found in IBD patients than in healthy twins, especially with disease activity.

Material for sequencing was blood. The receptor was derived from a human donor with ulcerative colitis or Crohn's disease, or a healthy co-twin of an affected twin (not recorded which). The chain recombines TRBV30 with TRBJ1-1; the D gene TCRdb calls, TRBD1, cannot be checked with no DNA. The CDR3 protein is CAWSPGFSEAFF. The full variable domain, with the rest looked up from reference TRBV30 and TRBJ1-1, is SQTIHQWPATLVQPVGSPLSLECTVEGTSNPNLYWYRQAAGRGLQLLFYSVGIGQISSEVPQNLSASRPQDRQFILSSKKLLLSDSGFYLCAWSPGFSEAFFGQGTRLTVV.